Below, 23 T cell receptor beta chains from the same sample are listed, as sequenced in a study of T-cell reconstitution after alpha-beta-depleted transplantation in children. As it was prepared, the TCRbeta library received unique molecular identifiers. TCRdb passed the PCR reads through MiXCR, listing each CDR3 protein once. The table lists about 500,000 distinct CDR3 sequences, approximately 10% of them singletons. This material consisted of PBMCs, mostly from graft donor cells, taken 180 days after TCRalphabeta/CD19-depleted stem cell transplant. The receptors here all came from a female patient aged 2-10 years who had a stem cell transplant for aplastic anemia, so the T cells may come from the graft donor.

The V gene is TRBV20-1, the J gene TRBJ1-1; D is possibly TRBD1 (6 bases). CDR1 and CDR2 from the germline V gene are DFQATT and SNEGSKA (reference sequence). This CDR3 region has 15 residues. The V end lost 2 bases, the J end lost 0 bases, and 13 bases lay between the germline ends. CDR3 nucleotide sequence: TGCAGTGCTAGATGGGGGGCGGGAATGAACACTGAAGCTTTCTTT. Translation: CSARWGAGMNTEAFF.

The chain links TRBV10-3 to TRBJ2-3; a possible D gene is TRBD1 (5 bases). The V gene lost 6 bases and the J gene lost 0 bases, with 13 bases spanning the gap. This CDR3 spans 15 amino acids. The germline V gene has CDR1 ENHRY and CDR2 SYGVKD. The CDR3 DNA reads TGTGCCATCAGGTCACAGGAGTACAGCACAGATACGCAGTATTTT. This encodes CAIRSQEYSTDTQYF.

The J gene is TRBJ1-4, the V gene TRBV4-2; the D gene is possibly TRBD1 (5 bases). Trimming shortened V by 4 bases and J by 0 bases, and 12 bases separated the two germline ends. This CDR3 is built from 16 residues. Germline CDR1 is LGHNA and CDR2 is YNFKEQ. CDR3 amino acids: CASSPPQGATNEKLFF. CDR3 in DNA: TGTGCCAGCAGCCCACCCCAGGGCGCAACTAATGAAAAACTGTTTTTT.

The CDR3 region has the DNA TGTGCCACCAGCAGAGCGCAGGGGTATGGTTATGGCTACACCTTC. It is translated as CATSRAQGYGYGYTF. The rearrangement joins TRBV15 to TRBJ1-2; tentatively, D is TRBD1 (6 bases). Per germline, CDR1 LNHNV and CDR2 YYDKDF (reference sequence). Between the trimmed V and J ends, which lost 1 base and 5 bases, there was a span of 14 bases. This CDR3 is 15 amino acids long.

The table lists this clonotype with a few counts. This chain connects TRBV28 to TRBJ1-6, with 7 bases that match TRBD1. The length of the CDR3 is 15 residues. CDR1 and CDR2 (germline): MDHEN, SYDVKM. V lost 3 bases, J lost 5 bases, and 4 bases stayed unmatched. The CDR3 DNA is TGTGCCAGCAGTTTTCGGGACAGAGATAATTCACCCCTCCACTTT. As protein: CASSFRDRDNSPLHF.

At least ten counts were recorded for this clonotype. The V gene is TRBV12-3 or TRBV12-4, the J gene TRBJ2-2; 7 bases map to TRBD1. CDR3 length equals 14 residues. V lost 3 bases to trimming and J lost 3 bases; unmatched junction nucleotides: 1. CDR3 DNA: TGTGCCAGCAGTTTCCAGGGGGACACCGGGGAGCTGTTTTTT. Amino acid sequence: CASSFQGDTGELFF.

The rearrangement links TRBV9 to TRBJ1-1; D gene ambiguous. V was trimmed by 0 bases and J by 1 base, leaving 7 bases between them. CDR1 and CDR2 from the germline V gene are SGDLS and YYNGEE. The length of the CDR3 is 14 residues. In nucleotides, the CDR3 is TGTGCCAGCAGCGTAGGGTTGGGGAACACTGAAGCTTTCTTT. Its protein is CASSVGLGNTEAFF.

V and J are TRBV6-2 or TRBV6-3 and TRBJ2-7, with 11 bases aligning to TRBD2. Trimming removed 5 bases from V and 6 bases from J; junction bases left unmatched: 6. Per germline, CDR1 MNHEY and CDR2 SVGEGT. The CDR3 loop spans 14 amino acids. CDR3 sequence reads: CASSSSGRDREQYV. The CDR3 nucleotides are TGTGCCAGCAGTAGTAGCGGGAGGGACCGCGAGCAGTACGTC.

In this sample, this clonotype turned up a few times. The chain recombines TRBV6-5 with TRBJ2-5; D is unresolved. V lost 8 bases and J lost 4, with 11 bases in between. This CDR3 is 12 amino acids long. CDR1 and CDR2 from the germline V gene are MNHEY and SVGAGI. The CDR3 DNA is TGTGCCAGCTGGAAACTCCCAGAGACCCAGTACTTC. As protein: CASWKLPETQYF.

The chain links TRBV10-1 to TRBJ2-5; D ambiguous. This CDR3 spans 15 amino acids. V was shortened by 0 bases and J by 1 base, with 9 bases between the two germline ends. CDR1 is WNHNN and CDR2 is SYGVQD in the germline V gene (reference sequence). CDR3 nucleotide sequence: TGCGCCAGCAGTGAGTCATGGGGAACCCAAGAGACCCAGTACTTC. Translated: CASSESWGTQETQYF.

This chain connects TRBV11-2 to TRBJ2-4; 11 bases match TRBD2. From germline, CDR1 is SGHAT and CDR2 FQNNGV. The V gene end was trimmed by 2 bases and the J gene end by 1 base; junction bases not matched to a gene: 13. This CDR3 contains 20 residues. The DNA of the CDR3 is TGTGCCAGCAGCTTACCTCGACTAGCGGGGCCCTTTGGGGCCAAAAACATTCAGTACTTC. It codes for CASSLPRLAGPFGAKNIQYF.

In its sample, this clonotype was seen many times. The chain uses TRBV9 and TRBJ1-1; 9 bases agree with TRBD1. With 4 bases clipped from V and 11 bases from J, the junction kept 9 bases outside the gene matches. The CDR3 runs 13 residues. In germline, CDR1 is SGDLS, CDR2 YYNGEE. For the CDR3, the DNA is TGTGCCAGCAGCAGGGGGGACAGGGAGTCGGCTTTCTTT. This sequence encodes CASSRGDRESAFF.

This chain connects TRBV5-6 to TRBJ2-7; D perhaps matches TRBD1 (6 bases). The CDR3 sequence is 16 residues long. Germline CDR1 and CDR2: SGHDT and YYEEEE. The V gene lost 4 bases and the J gene lost 2 bases, with 19 bases spanning the gap. CDR3: CASSLLPGHTTYEQYV. In DNA form, the CDR3 reads TGTGCCAGCAGCCTTCTCCCGGGACACACGACCTACGAGCAGTACGTC.

At least ten counts were recorded for this clonotype. As DNA, the CDR3 is TGCAGCGTTGAAGGCGTCGGTGGGACAGCCACTCCTAACACCGGGGAGCTGTTTTTT. Translation gives CSVEGVGGTATPNTGELFF. The chain links TRBV29-1 to TRBJ2-2; 7 bases line up with TRBD1. The junction had 16 bases not matched to a gene; V was cut back by 1 base and J by 2 bases. Germline loops: CDR1 SQVTM, CDR2 ANQGSEA. CDR3 length equals 19 residues.

The chain uses TRBV7-6 and TRBJ2-3, with 7 bases lining up with TRBD1. V trimming: 6 bases; J trimming: 2 bases; junction bases outside the gene matches: 11. Germline CDR1 is SGHVS and CDR2 is FNYEAQ. CDR3 length: 16 amino acids. CDR3 nucleotide sequence: TGTGCCAGCAGTTTATCCCCGGGACAGACCACAGATACGCAGTATTTT. Its translation is CASSLSPGQTTDTQYF.

This clonotype was counted many times. The germline gene is not matched at one end of the junction; a read error may be the cause. The rearrangement joins TRBV6-2 or TRBV6-3 to TRBJ2-2; 11 bases line up with TRBD2. Germline CDR1 and CDR2: MNHEY and SVGEGT. The CDR3 is 18 amino acids. CDR3 amino acids: CASSYFRLAGTNTGELFF. The CDR3 region has the DNA TGTGCCAGCAGCTACTTCAGACTAGCGGGGACGAACACCGGGGAGCTGTTTTTT.

The chain employs TRBV6-1 and TRBJ2-2; TRBD1 matches 7 bases. Germline V gene sequence: CDR1 MNHNS, CDR2 SASEGT. Trimming at V came to 6 bases and at J to 2 bases, leaving 9 bases not matched to a gene. The CDR3 is made up of 16 amino acids. CDR3 nucleotides: TGTGCCAGCAGGGCTAACAGGGGTGAAAACACCGGGGAGCTGTTTTTT. Translating it yields CASRANRGENTGELFF.

The gene calls are TRBV28 and TRBJ2-7; the match to TRBD2 covers 10 bases. From germline, CDR1 is MDHEN and CDR2 SYDVKM. The CDR3 sequence is 13 residues long. V lost 5 bases to trimming and J lost 5 bases; unmatched junction nucleotides: 3. The CDR3, as DNA: TGTGCCAGCAGTCCCAGCGGGGGGGACGAGCAGTACTTC. This encodes CASSPSGGDEQYF.

This clonotype turned up a few times. The rearrangement uses TRBV5-1 and TRBJ1-4; tentative D call: TRBD1 (5 bases). V was shortened by 6 bases and J by 5 bases, with 14 bases between the two germline ends. Germline V gene lookup returns CDR1 SGHRS and CDR2 YFSETQ. The CDR3 consists of 14 residues. The CDR3 DNA reads TGCGCCAGCAACGCCGGGACGGCAAATGAAAAACTGTTTTTT. The encoded protein is CASNAGTANEKLFF.

This clonotype has only a few counts. CDR3 DNA: TGCGCCAGCAGCCTTTCGGGAAGGGCAGACCTGACCGCTGAAGCTTTCTTT. Amino acids: CASSLSGRADLTAEAFF. V usage is TRBV4-3 and J usage is TRBJ1-1; D ambiguous. The CDR3 covers 17 residues. The germline CDR1 and CDR2 sequences are LGHNA and YSLEER. The V end lost 4 bases, the J end lost 6 bases, and 24 bases lay between the germline ends.

This clonotype has only a few counts. The V and J genes are TRBV5-1 and TRBJ2-1; D unresolved. Deletions cut 1 base from V and 2 bases from J, with 4 bases between. This CDR3 has 13 amino acids. Germline-derived CDR1 and CDR2 are SGHRS and YFSETQ. This chain's CDR3 is CASSLPPYNEQFF. CDR3 DNA sequence: TGCGCCAGCAGCTTGCCACCCTACAATGAGCAGTTCTTC.

DNA of the CDR3: TGTGCCAGCAGTACTACAGGACTAGCGGGAGTAAAGCAGTTCTTC. Amino acid sequence: CASSTTGLAGVKQFF. This chain connects TRBV6-2 or TRBV6-3 to TRBJ2-1; 13 bases are shared with TRBD2. The J segment lost 11 bases and the V segment lost 5 bases, leaving 9 bases of the junction unmatched. The V gene's germline CDR1 is MNHEY and CDR2 SVGEGT. This CDR3 is 15 amino acids long.

There are a few counts of this clonotype. The rearrangement joins TRBV5-1 to TRBJ1-1; 7 bases match TRBD1. J gave up 5 bases and V 2 bases, and 12 bases lay outside the gene matches. Germline CDR1 SGHRS, CDR2 YFSETQ. The CDR3 extends over 16 amino acids. The CDR3 DNA is TGCGCCAGCAGCTTCAGGGCGGCAGGGGGTTATACTGAAGCTTTCTTT. Translation: CASSFRAAGGYTEAFF. The full variable domain, rest sourced from reference TRBV5-1 and TRBJ1-1, is KAGVTQTPRYLIKTRGQQVTLSCSPISGHRSVSWYQQTPGQGLQFLFEYFSETQRNKGNFPGRFSGRQFSNSRSEMNVSTLELGDSALYLCASSFRAAGGYTEAFFGQGTRLTVV.